The present entry profiles one TCR beta chain with its context. The data derive from a study of control samples from healthy donors and cancer patients. TCRdb keeps only in-frame clones here, not all; method: immunoSEQ multiplex PCR. This listing includes approximately 190,000 clones. The germline gives CDR1 LGHDT, CDR2 YNNKEL (reference sequence). This CDR3 comprises 14 residues. V dropped 3 bases and J dropped 7 bases, with 10 bases sitting between them. The receptor was derived from a woman aged 25 to 39 in good health. The sequenced material came from blood. The chain joins TRBV3-1 (or the pseudogene TRBV3-2) to TRBJ1-6; D gene unclear. CDR3 region: CASSHPDGNSPLHF. The CDR3 coding sequence is TGTGCCAGCAGCCATCCCGACGGAAATTCACCCCTCCACTTT.